This passage covers 29 T cell receptor beta chains from one sample sequenced in a study of blood T cell repertoires in COVID-19 (dated by TCRdb to between 2020 and 2021). Library preparation employed the immunoSEQ multiplex PCR assay. Imported from immuneACCESS, the table was reduced by TCRdb to in-frame sequences with V and J called. These copies leave out some clones; in studies compared against another copy, an unresolved V gene accounts for under half, and the cause of the remainder is not known. The sample table holds about 120,000 clones, of which 80% to 90% were seen once. The biggest ten clones account for 28% of the sample. Sequencing used peripheral blood. These TCRs come from a man aged 70-80 years with active or convalescent COVID-19.

The gene calls are TRBV27 and TRBJ2-3, with 7 bases fitting TRBD1. This CDR3 contains 15 residues. V lost 3 bases, J lost 1 base, and 4 bases stayed unmatched. Germline V lookup: CDR1 MNHEY, CDR2 SMNVEV (reference sequence). The CDR3 sequence: CASSFYGQGTDTQYF. The CDR3 nucleotides read TGTGCCAGCAGTTTTTACGGACAGGGCACAGATACGCAGTATTTT.

The chain links TRBV27 to TRBJ2-1, with 8 bases aligning to TRBD2. The CDR3 contains 16 residues. Germline V gene data show CDR1 as MNHEY and CDR2 as SMNVEV (reference sequence). Losses at the gene ends were 0 bases for V and 4 bases for J; bases not matched to a gene: 5. The CDR3, as DNA: TGTGCCAGCAGTTTATCGGTGGGACTAGGGTACAATGAGCAGTTCTTC. Encoded protein: CASSLSVGLGYNEQFF.

The J gene is TRBJ1-3, the V gene TRBV18; no definite D call. The CDR3 runs 16 residues. Trimming took off 1 base at V and 0 bases at J, with 10 bases between the two ends. Germline loops: CDR1 KGHSH, CDR2 LQKENI. CDR3 coding DNA: TGTGCCAGCTCACCACTGGACGGGAGCTCTGGAAACACCATATATTTT. Protein: CASSPLDGSSGNTIYF.

The chain combines TRBV28 with TRBJ1-1; no clear D. In germline, CDR1 is MDHEN, CDR2 SYDVKM. V dropped 6 bases and J dropped 0 bases, with 8 bases sitting between them. The CDR3 consists of 13 residues. Written as DNA, the CDR3 is TGTGCCAGCAGCCCGGACTTGAACACTGAAGCTTTCTTT. It encodes CASSPDLNTEAFF.

This clone was picked up a small number of times. The chain uses TRBV30 and TRBJ1-2; tentative D call: TRBD1 (6 bases). With 5 bases removed from V and 4 bases from J, the gap between germline ends came to 14 bases. The CDR3 contains 13 residues. Germline CDR1 and CDR2: GTSNPN and SVGIG (reference sequence). In DNA form, the CDR3 reads TGTGCCTGGTCCCCCGGACAGACCTATGGCTACACCTTC. It translates to CAWSPGQTYGYTF. Complete variable domain (other parts from reference TRBV30 and TRBJ1-2): SQTIHQWPATLVQPVGSPLSLECTVEGTSNPNLYWYRQAAGRGLQLLFYSVGIGQISSEVPQNLSASRPQDRQFILSSKKLLLSDSGFYLCAWSPGQTYGYTFGSGTRLTVV.

The V gene is TRBV9, the J gene TRBJ1-3; 7 positions agree with TRBD1. Germline V lookup: CDR1 SGDLS, CDR2 YYNGEE. The CDR3 sequence is 14 residues long. The V segment lost 3 bases and the J segment 4 bases; nucleotides outside the gene matches: 4. DNA for the CDR3: TGTGCCAGCAGCGCCGGGACAGCGGGAAACACCATATATTTT. Protein sequence: CASSAGTAGNTIYF. Full variable domain (remainder filled in from reference TRBV9 and TRBJ1-3): DSGVTQTPKHLITATGQRVTLRCSPRSGDLSVYWYQQSLDQGLQFLIQYYNGEERAKGNILERFSAQQFPDLHSELNLSSLELGDSALYFCASSAGTAGNTIYFGEGSWLTVV.

This clone occurred once. J is TRBJ1-1 and V is TRBV19; no clear D gene. The CDR3 spans 11 residues. Germline V gene lookup returns CDR1 LNHDA and CDR2 SQIVND (reference sequence). V lost 9 bases, J lost 5 bases, and 10 bases lay in between. CDR3 protein: CASFRRTEAFF. As DNA, the CDR3 is TGTGCCAGCTTCCGCCGGACTGAAGCTTTCTTT.

The chain links TRBV28 to TRBJ2-7, with D perhaps TRBD2 (6 bases). The length of the CDR3 is 13 residues. Trimming removed 7 bases from V and 1 base from J, with 11 bases in between. Germline CDR1 MDHEN, CDR2 SYDVKM. The DNA of the CDR3 is TGTGCCAGCAACGTAGCGGATTCCTACGAGCAGTACTTC. Translation: CASNVADSYEQYF.

CDR3 sequence (DNA): TGTGCCAGCATTGGCCCAGGGCCCCAGCATTTT. It specifies CASIGPGPQHF. The V and J genes are TRBV6-6 and TRBJ1-5, with D unresolved. Trimming stripped 7 bases from V and 9 bases from J, with 10 bases between. Germline CDR1 reads MNHNY; CDR2 reads SVGAGI (reference sequence). The CDR3 loop spans 11 amino acids.

V is TRBV19 and J is TRBJ2-5, with 9 bases aligning to TRBD1. CDR1 is LNHDA and CDR2 is SQIVND in the germline V gene (reference sequence). Losses at the gene ends were 3 bases for V and 10 bases for J; bases not matched to a gene: 9. The CDR3 is 14 amino acids. CDR3 DNA: TGTGCCAGTAGTATGAAGGGACAGGGCTCCCTCCAGTACTTC. It yields the protein CASSMKGQGSLQYF.

V usage is TRBV5-1 and J usage is TRBJ2-5; 9 bases map to TRBD1. Germline CDR1 and CDR2: SGHRS and YFSETQ. The CDR3 runs 14 residues. V was pared by 4 bases and J by 5 bases, with 6 bases of the junction left unmatched. The CDR3 coding sequence is TGCGCCAGCAGCCCAGGACAGGGGAGGGAGACCCAGTACTTC. This encodes CASSPGQGRETQYF.

The V call is TRBV6-5, the J call TRBJ2-7; 7 bases align to TRBD1. CDR3 length: 15 amino acids. The V and J ends lost 0 bases and 1 base, in that order; junction bases with no gene match: 3. Looked up from germline, CDR1 is MNHEY and CDR2 is SVGAGI. The CDR3 protein is CASSYSGTASYEQYF. The CDR3 DNA reads as TGTGCCAGCAGTTACTCCGGGACAGCATCCTACGAGCAGTACTTC.

This clone occurred a few times. The chain has TRBV28 and TRBJ2-7; TRBD2 aligns across 7 bases. From germline, CDR1 is MDHEN and CDR2 SYDVKM. V trimming: 8 bases; J trimming: 4 bases; junction bases outside the gene matches: 8. This CDR3 is built from 13 residues. In DNA form, the CDR3 reads TGTGCCAGCTCCCTGGCGGGAGTATACGAGCAGTACTTC. Translating it yields CASSLAGVYEQYF.

The chain links TRBV9 to TRBJ2-1; 9 bases are shared with TRBD1. This CDR3 spans 15 amino acids. V lost 1 base, J lost 5 bases, and 4 bases stayed unmatched. CDR1 SGDLS and CDR2 YYNGEE come from the germline V gene. The CDR3 here is CASSVWDRAHNEQFF. The DNA of the CDR3 is TGTGCCAGCAGCGTATGGGACAGGGCCCACAATGAGCAGTTCTTC. Filled out from reference TRBV9 and TRBJ2-1, the complete variable domain reads DSGVTQTPKHLITATGQRVTLRCSPRSGDLSVYWYQQSLDQGLQFLIQYYNGEERAKGNILERFSAQQFPDLHSELNLSSLELGDSALYFCASSVWDRAHNEQFFGPGTRLTVL.

This CDR3 reads CAISSAQGEKLFF. Here the CDR3 DNA reads TGTGCCATCAGTTCGGCACAGGGCGAAAAACTGTTTTTT. This sequence joins TRBV10-3 and TRBJ1-4, with TRBD1 as a possible D gene (6 bases). Trimming stripped 5 bases from V and 8 bases from J, with 12 bases between. CDR1 and CDR2 from the germline V gene are ENHRY and SYGVKD. There are 13 residues in the CDR3.

The chain carries TRBV28 and TRBJ2-3, with D possibly TRBD1 on 6 matching bases. This CDR3 is 13 amino acids long. CDR1 MDHEN and CDR2 SYDVKM come from the germline V gene. V was cut by 6 bases and J by 4 bases, with 11 bases left in between. The CDR3 spells CASREQGADTQYF. The CDR3 DNA reads TGTGCCAGCAGGGAACAGGGTGCAGATACGCAGTATTTT. The full variable domain, completed using reference TRBV28 and TRBJ2-3, is DVKVTQSSRYLVKRTGEKVFLECVQDMDHENMFWYRQDPGLGLRLIYFSYDVKMKEKGDIPEGYSVSREKKERFSLILESASTNQTSMYLCASREQGADTQYFGPGTRLTVL.

The gene calls are TRBV2 and TRBJ2-7; 7 positions agree with TRBD1. Germline V gene sequence: CDR1 SNHLY, CDR2 FYNNEI. The CDR3 sequence is 13 residues long. V was clipped by 6 bases and J by 5 bases; unmatched bases: 7. In DNA, the CDR3 is TGTGCCAGCAGCCTGAGGGGGCTCAACGAGCAGTACTTC. This translates into CASSLRGLNEQYF.

The chain carries TRBV6-5 and TRBJ2-7, with D maybe TRBD1 (7 bases). Germline loops: CDR1 MNHEY, CDR2 SVGAGI. The CDR3 totals 16 residues. Trimming removed 0 bases at V and 6 bases at J, with 18 bases between. CDR3 residues: CASSYSAGGTAGEQYF. In DNA form, the CDR3 reads TGTGCCAGCAGTTACTCTGCTGGGGGGACAGCAGGCGAGCAGTACTTC.

The chain carries TRBV5-8 and TRBJ1-1, with 7 nucleotides matching TRBD1. J was trimmed by 7 bases and V by 4 bases; bases with no gene match: 4. Looked up from germline, CDR1 is SGHTS and CDR2 is YDEGEE. CDR3 length equals 12 residues. DNA for the CDR3: TGTGCCAGCAGCCAAGGACAGGTTGAAGCTTTCTTT. Its protein is CASSQGQVEAFF.

Notes on this clone: An end of the junction does not agree with germline; a read error may underlie this. This chain joins TRBV27 and TRBJ2-7, with TRBD2 matching over 7 bases. This CDR3 region has 14 residues. Germline-derived CDR1 and CDR2 are MNHEY and SMNVEV (reference sequence). CDR3 residues: CASSPLGGFGVKDF. As DNA, the CDR3 is TGTGCCAGCAGTCCCCTGGGAGGGTTTGGAGTAAAGGACTTC.

The chain couples TRBV6-1 to TRBJ1-4; D possibly corresponds to TRBD1 (6 bases). The V and J ends lost 0 bases and 8 bases respectively, with 16 bases between them. CDR1 MNHNS and CDR2 SASEGT come from the germline V gene. The CDR3 consists of 16 residues. DNA of the CDR3: TGTGCCAGCAGTGAAGCGGGGGGGGACACCCGAGAAAAACTGTTTTTT. Protein: CASSEAGGDTREKLFF.

This rearrangement joins TRBV11-2 to TRBJ2-4; 13 nucleotides match TRBD2. V was pared by 0 bases and J by 4 bases, with 12 bases of the junction left unmatched. This CDR3 is built from 20 residues. CDR1 SGHAT and CDR2 FQNNGV come from the germline V gene. The CDR3 DNA reads as TGTGCCAGCAGCTTAGACAGGACTAGCGGGAGAAGGGGTCTGAAAAACATTCAGTACTTC. It codes for CASSLDRTSGRRGLKNIQYF.

The chain employs TRBV21-1 and TRBJ2-7; the table names TRBD2, a call not compared with the DNA. TRBV21-1 is termed a pseudogene. The CDR3 has 17 amino acids. This CDR3 is CASSTRLAGEGTYEQYF. Here the CDR3 DNA reads TGTGCCAGCAGCACACGACTAGCGGGAGAGGGGACCTACGAGCAGTACTTC.

V usage is TRBV10-3 and J usage is TRBJ2-1; 11 bases fit TRBD2. V lost 4 bases and J lost 3; bases outside the gene matches: 2. CDR1 and CDR2 (germline): ENHRY, SYGVKD. The CDR3 consists of 15 residues. The chain's CDR3 is CAISGTSGHYNEQFF. The CDR3 DNA reads TGTGCCATCAGTGGGACTAGCGGGCACTACAATGAGCAGTTCTTC.

This chain joins TRBV18 and TRBJ1-1; 7 nucleotides match TRBD1. CDR3 length equals 15 residues. Germline V CDR1 and CDR2: KGHSH, LQKENI. The junction had 5 bases not matched to a gene; V was cut back by 3 bases and J by 1 base. CDR3 DNA: TGTGCCAGCTCACCGACGGGACAGCAGAACACTGAAGCTTTCTTT. Protein product: CASSPTGQQNTEAFF.

This sequence joins TRBV19 and TRBJ2-5; 14 bases fit TRBD2. Per the germline V gene, CDR1 is LNHDA and CDR2 is SQIVND (reference sequence). The CDR3 is 15 residues long. The V and J ends lost 9 bases and 5 bases, in that order; junction bases with no gene match: 8. The CDR3 coding sequence is TGTGCCAGCGGACTAGCGGGAGGCCCAGGGGAGACCCAGTACTTC. This codes for CASGLAGGPGETQYF.

The chain has TRBV10-3 and TRBJ2-5; possible D gene TRBD1, 5 bases. Trimming took 8 bases from V and 3 from J, leaving 7 bases between them. This CDR3 is built from 11 residues. Germline CDR1 ENHRY, CDR2 SYGVKD. The CDR3 is CAIGQEETQYF. The CDR3 DNA reads TGTGCCATCGGACAAGAAGAGACCCAGTACTTC.

This chain joins TRBV3-1 (or the pseudogene TRBV3-2) and TRBJ1-3; TRBD1 matches 7 bases. The CDR3 is made up of 15 amino acids. Unmatched junction bases numbered 1, after V lost 0 bases and J lost 2 bases. CDR1 and CDR2 (germline): LGHDT, YNNKEL (reference sequence). The CDR3 DNA follows: TGTGCCAGCAGCCAAGAAGGGACAGCTGGAAACACCATATATTTT. Its translation is CASSQEGTAGNTIYF.

This clone was seen a single time. The chain joins TRBV2 to TRBJ2-7; D is unclear. V shed 6 bases and J shed 2 bases, with 11 bases lying between them. Germline V gene lookup returns CDR1 SNHLY and CDR2 FYNNEI. CDR3 length equals 13 residues. This CDR3 reads CASRQTAAYEQYF. For the CDR3, the DNA is TGTGCCAGCAGACAGACGGCCGCCTACGAGCAGTACTTC.